The present entry profiles one T cell receptor (beta chain) with its context. The antigen is unknown. Researchers ran the PCR with 60 Vbeta and 13 Jbeta primers. Method: immunoSEQ multiplex PCR; TCRdb's copy keeps in-frame clones and lacks some. The sample has hundreds of thousands of clones; 70% to 85% are singletons. The source of the sample is a study of cytomegalovirus exposure and HLA in healthy donors. Study-wide results and caveats: Certain indistinguishable V segments, among them TRBV6-2 and TRBV6-3, were excluded. Researchers reported in a later analysis that a missense DCLRE1C variant was tied to TCR beta V- and J-gene trimming. The presence/absence work took it that sequencing depth was about the same across donors.

J lost 6 bases, V lost 9 bases, and 8 bases had no gene match. The CDR3 runs to 13 residues. Per the germline V gene, CDR1 is MNHNS and CDR2 is SASEGT. The chain joins TRBV6-1 to TRBJ2-1, with TRBD1 matching over 7 bases. Sample: PBMCs. The sequence was obtained from an older woman in good health and CMV-seropositive. CDR3 DNA sequence: TGTGCCAGTACCGGGACAGCTTTCAATGAGCAGTTCTTC. Amino acids: CASTGTAFNEQFF.